Below, 8 T cell receptor beta chains from the same sample are listed, as sequenced in a study of regulatory and conventional T cells in RAG deficiency. Repertoires were generated with immunoSEQ multiplex PCR, while TCRdb's copy carries only in-frame clones and drops some. The sample consists of around 30,000 clones, around 91% of them appearing once. These data also formed part of another study, on regulatory T cells. That paper notes: Primers: 52 TRBV forward and 13 TRBJ reverse.

Source material: CD8+ T cells sorted from blood. These TCRs come from a human donor in good health.

This chain uses TRBV18 with TRBJ2-3, with 7 bases aligning to TRBD2. V was clipped by 1 base and J by 0 bases; unmatched bases: 16. The CDR3 totals 20 residues. Germline V CDR1 and CDR2: KGHSH, LQKENI. The CDR3 DNA reads TGTGCCAGCTCACCACTAGCCGTCGGCGGGGGAGGACCTAGCACAGATACGCAGTATTTT. Its translation: CASSPLAVGGGGPSTDTQYF.

This chain joins TRBV5-1 and TRBJ1-2, with D perhaps TRBD1 (5 bases). The CDR3 is made up of 12 amino acids. The ends were cut back, 0 bases at V and 6 bases at J, with 6 bases in the middle. The germline CDR1 and CDR2 sequences are SGHRS and YFSETQ. The CDR3 here is CASSLEGHGYTF. CDR3 bases: TGCGCCAGCAGCTTGGAGGGGCATGGCTACACCTTC.

The V call is TRBV5-7, the J call TRBJ2-1, with D tentatively TRBD2 (6 bases). TRBV5-7 is identified as an open reading frame with a role that is uncertain. Deletions cut 1 base from V and 4 bases from J, with 12 bases between. The CDR3 runs 15 residues. The CDR3 DNA reads as TGTGCCAGCAGCTTGACTAGCTTGGGGTACAATGAGCAGTTCTTC. Protein: CASSLTSLGYNEQFF.

The rearrangement uses TRBV5-6 and TRBJ2-7; unclear D gene. Germline V gives CDR1 SGHDT, CDR2 YYEEEE. Trimming took off 4 bases at V and 7 bases at J, with 12 bases between the two ends. This CDR3 is 12 amino acids long. CDR3 region: CASSPHAEEQYF. CDR3 coding DNA: TGTGCCAGCAGCCCCCACGCCGAGGAGCAGTACTTC.

This chain connects TRBV5-6 to TRBJ2-7; no firm D call. The V and J ends lost 3 bases and 7 bases respectively, with 14 bases between them. The CDR3 contains 13 residues. Germline V CDR1 and CDR2: SGHDT, YYEEEE. The CDR3 region is CASSYGGQWEQYF. CDR3 nucleotide sequence: TGTGCCAGCAGCTACGGTGGTCAGTGGGAGCAGTACTTC.

V is TRBV7-8 and J is TRBJ2-5, with TRBD2 as a possible D gene (5 bases). V lost 7 bases to trimming and J lost 5 bases, with 8 bases between them. The CDR3 is 11 residues long. CDR1 and CDR2 (germline): SGHVS, FQNEAQ. This chain's CDR3 is CASMEEETQYF. CDR3 sequence (DNA): TGTGCCAGCATGGAGGAGGAGACCCAGTACTTC.

The chain links TRBV18 to TRBJ2-5; 7 bases fit TRBD1. The ends lost 5 bases at V and 5 bases at J; junction bases unmatched: 8. The CDR3 is 14 amino acids. CDR1 and CDR2 (germline): KGHSH, LQKENI. The CDR3 loop reads CASSRNRGQETQYF. In DNA, the CDR3 is TGTGCCAGCTCAAGAAACAGGGGCCAGGAGACCCAGTACTTC.

The gene calls are TRBV9 and TRBJ1-2; tentatively, D is TRBD1 (6 bases). The V gene's germline CDR1 is SGDLS and CDR2 YYNGEE. V lost 4 bases, J lost 6 bases, and 16 bases lay in between. CDR3 length: 14 residues. In DNA, the CDR3 is TGTGCCAGCAGCACATTGGCAGGGGACCATGGCTACACCTTC. This codes for CASSTLAGDHGYTF.